This record looks at one T cell receptor (beta chain) sequence and its context. The specificity of this receptor is unknown. The sample holds no much larger clone one base away, and base qualities are not on file. Libraries were constructed by 5' RACE. The instrument given in TCRdb is Illumina HiSeq 2000. A universal primer binding site was added through template switching, and the final cDNA carried a unique molecular identifier so that TCR cDNA molecules could be counted accurately. Specific primers in the conserved constant-segment region were used to synthesize first-strand cDNA for TCR alpha and beta chains. To control for contamination, every cDNA library was double barcoded, receiving both a SMART-Mk sample barcode and Illumina barcodes. TruSeq adapter sequences along with Illumina sample barcodes were introduced in two successive PCR steps. The Illumina HiSeq platform was used with custom primers to sequence TCR alpha and beta cDNA libraries. Processing in the source paper ran as follows. MiGEC was used to process raw reads and extract unique molecular identifiers, and MiXCR was used to find CDR3 positions. Recombination models were inferred per individual with the repgenHMM and IGoR tools using an EM algorithm. Shared clonotype analysis was performed with the tcR package in R, normalizing sharing by the product of cloneset sizes. To study raw recombination without the effects of thymic and clonal selection, out-of-frame nonproductive sequences were analyzed. TCRdb took the public reads, trimmed them with fastp at Q25, ran MiXCR for clone calling and kept in-frame beta chains. One record per CDR3 amino acid sequence lists the most common genes and DNA. TCRdb's processing, not the study's, gives the V and J calls here. The table for this sample lists around 230,000 distinct CDR3 sequences; approximately 5.9% of them were counted only once. Together, the top ten hold 13% to 15% of the sample.

This entry belongs to a study of identical twins (dated by TCRdb to the mid-2010s). Regarding the study in general: To test whether fetal clonotypes persist, this study deep-sequenced TCR alpha and beta repertoires from monozygotic twins, from unrelated adults of various ages, and from cord blood. To rule out contamination, the twin experiments were replicated at different times with different library preparation protocols. What the work shows at the level of the full study, not this receptor alone: Excess twin sharing in beta out-of-frame sequences was weaker because fewer shared sequences lowered the signal-to-noise ratio. Because the same donors could not be followed over many years, conclusions were based on cross-sectional statistical analysis. In monozygotic twins, recombination models systematically underestimated out-of-frame TCR alpha sharing, but the models matched the sharing seen between unrelated individuals. Compared with coincidental sharing between unrelated individuals, an excess of low generation-probability sequences was observed among out-of-frame TCR alpha sequences shared between twins. Fewer insertions were carried by abundant cord blood beta clonotypes, a similar but weaker trend appeared in young adult naive repertoires, and no such trend appeared in memory repertoires. Zero-insertion analyses could be partly confounded by invariant T cells such as MAIT and iNKT, although diverse VJ usage argued against such confounding for most clonotypes.

All donors were healthy Caucasians. The twin cohort consisted of three pairs of female monozygotic twins, all aged 18 to 29 years. Positive isolation kits from Invitrogen were used to isolate CD4+ and CD8+ T cell populations. Between the V and J ends, shortened by 9 bases and 1 base respectively, the junction contains 16 bases. The germline V gene gives CDR1 as MNHNS and CDR2 as SASEGT. The CDR3 measures 15 amino acids from cysteine to phenylalanine. Only CDR3 DNA remains: 45 bases, in frame from the first base. These same data were also listed under a study on T cells expressing NK-cell markers. The second study, in turn, reports: In sorted CD3+CD56+NKG2C+, CD3+CD56+NKG2C- and CD3+CD56-NKG2C+ T-cell subsets from 7 to 9 donors, TCR beta-chain repertoires were profiled. Seven of the eight sequenced donors were HCMV-seropositive and one was HCMV-seronegative. To restrict sorting to alphabetaTCR-expressing T cells, an anti-gammadeltaTCR antibody was added in several experiments. In six donors, the dominant CD3+CD56+NKG2C+ clonotypes ranked among the top 10 CD8+ clonotypes, making up about 1.0-7.5% of CD8+ T cells. Those dominant clonotypes were again the most abundant among CD3+CD56-NKG2C+ cells in a few donors, at roughly 25-60.1%. It remained unclear whether the expanded NKG2C-expressing T cell clones were specific for HCMV antigens. The study sequenced eight donors, all healthy volunteers chosen at random: three men and five women. HCMV-specific IgG was detected in serum with a commercial ELISA kit to determine HCMV serostatus. MIGEC handled demultiplexing of the reads and grouping by UMI, while MiTCR was used to assemble and quantify clonotypes. To exclude erroneous sequences, only TCR cDNA sequences supported by at least two reads were retained. The tcR package was used for downstream repertoire analysis, and clonotypes were matched between fractions using CDR3 nucleotide sequence together with V segment. VDJmatch was used to annotate antigen specificity against VDJdb, with one amino acid substitution in CDR3 permitted.

The chain employs TRBV6-1 and TRBJ1-5, with the D gene call left open. This TCR was recovered from a woman aged 18-35 years in good health. The source material was CD8+ T cells sorted from blood. CDR3 reads: CASSTGIRSNQPQHF. The sequenced DNA is TGTGCCAGTAGTACGGGAATTCGGAGCAATCAGCCCCAGCATTTT.